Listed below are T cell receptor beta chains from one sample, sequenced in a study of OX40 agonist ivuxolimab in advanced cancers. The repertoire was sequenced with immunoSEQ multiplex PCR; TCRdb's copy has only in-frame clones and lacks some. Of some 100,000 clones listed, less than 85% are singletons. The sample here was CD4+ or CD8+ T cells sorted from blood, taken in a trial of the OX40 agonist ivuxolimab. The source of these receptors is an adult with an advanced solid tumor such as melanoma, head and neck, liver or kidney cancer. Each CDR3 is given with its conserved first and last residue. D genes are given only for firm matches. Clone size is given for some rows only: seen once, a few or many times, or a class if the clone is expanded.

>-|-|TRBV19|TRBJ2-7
CASSPQGGREQYF
TGTGCCAGTAGCCCCCAGGGGGGGCGGGAGCAGTACTTC
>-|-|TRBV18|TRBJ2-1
CASSPPDNEQFF
TGTGCCAGCTCACCACCGGACAATGAGCAGTTCTTC
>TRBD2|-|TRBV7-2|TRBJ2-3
CASSPRGLAGGTDTQYF
TGTGCCAGCAGCCCGAGAGGACTAGCGGGGGGCACAGATACGCAGTATTTT
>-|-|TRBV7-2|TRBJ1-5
CASSLGTTDQPQHF
TGTGCCAGCAGCTTGGGGACAACAGATCAGCCCCAGCATTTT
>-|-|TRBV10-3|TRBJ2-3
CAIVEGSPGTDTQYF
TGTGCCATCGTAGAGGGCTCGCCCGGGACAGATACGCAGTATTTT
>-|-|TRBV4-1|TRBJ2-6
CASSQEWSSGANVLTF
TGCGCCAGCAGCCAAGAGTGGTCGTCCGGGGCCAACGTCCTGACTTTC
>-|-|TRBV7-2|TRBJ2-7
CASSIRLGEQYF
TGTGCCAGCAGCATCCGCCTAGGGGAGCAGTACTTC
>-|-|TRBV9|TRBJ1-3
CASSGNSGNTIYF
TGTGCCAGCAGCGGTAACTCTGGAAACACCATATATTTT
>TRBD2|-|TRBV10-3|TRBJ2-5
CAISETSGGNQETQYF
TGTGCCATCAGTGAGACTAGCGGGGGGAACCAAGAGACCCAGTACTTC
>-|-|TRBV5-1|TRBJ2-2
CASSLGFTNTGELFF
TGCGCCAGCAGCTTAGGGTTTACGAACACCGGGGAGCTGTTTTTT
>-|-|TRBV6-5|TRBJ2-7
CASSYSTSLYEQYF
TGTGCCAGCAGTTACTCGACCAGTCTCTACGAGCAGTACTTC
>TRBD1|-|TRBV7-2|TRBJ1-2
CASSSDRGPYGYTF
TGTGCCAGCAGCTCCGACAGGGGACCTTATGGCTACACCTTC
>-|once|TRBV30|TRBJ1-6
CAWSLGENSPLHF
TGTGCCTGGAGTTTAGGGGAAAATTCACCCCTCCACTTT
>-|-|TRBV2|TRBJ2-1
CAGRDARMQFF
TGTGCCGGACGGGACGCCAGAATGCAGTTCTTC
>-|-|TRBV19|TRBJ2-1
CASSPGSEQFF
TGTGCCAGTAGCCCCGGAAGTGAGCAGTTCTTC
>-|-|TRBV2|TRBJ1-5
CASSELGVYSNQPQHF
TGTGCCAGCAGTGAATTGGGAGTCTATAGCAATCAGCCCCAGCATTTT
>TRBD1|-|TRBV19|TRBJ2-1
CASSIRDRVNNEQFF
TGTGCCAGTAGTATACGGGACAGGGTCAACAATGAGCAGTTCTTC
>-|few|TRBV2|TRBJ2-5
CASSEGSETQYF
TGTGCCAGCAGTGAAGGCTCAGAGACCCAGTACTTC
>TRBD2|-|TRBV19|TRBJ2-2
CASSIVVGGAAGELFF
TGTGCCAGTAGTATAGTGGTCGGGGGGGCTGCCGGGGAGCTGTTTTTT
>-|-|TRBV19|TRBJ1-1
CASSSPGFTEAFF
TGTGCCAGTAGTTCCCCAGGGTTCACTGAAGCTTTCTTT
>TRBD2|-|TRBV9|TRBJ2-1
CASSVEGLASGVSSYNEQFF
TGTGCCAGCAGCGTAGAAGGACTGGCTAGCGGGGTTAGCTCCTACAATGAGCAGTTCTTC
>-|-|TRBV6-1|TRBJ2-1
CASSFSGPNEQFF
TGTGCCAGCAGTTTCAGCGGACCCAATGAGCAGTTCTTC